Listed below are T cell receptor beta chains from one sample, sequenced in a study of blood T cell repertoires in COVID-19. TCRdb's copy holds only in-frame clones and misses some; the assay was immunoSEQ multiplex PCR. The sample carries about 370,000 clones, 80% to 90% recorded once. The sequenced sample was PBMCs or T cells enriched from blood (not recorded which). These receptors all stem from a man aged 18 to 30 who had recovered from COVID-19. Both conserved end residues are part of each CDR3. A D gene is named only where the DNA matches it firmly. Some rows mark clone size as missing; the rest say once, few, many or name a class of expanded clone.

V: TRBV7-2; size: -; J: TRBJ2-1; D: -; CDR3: CASSSSSGNEQFF; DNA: TGTGCCAGCAGCTCCTCCAGCGGGAATGAGCAGTTCTTC
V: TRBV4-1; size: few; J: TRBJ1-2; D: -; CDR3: CASSQEYWGLNYGYTF; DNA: TGCGCCAGCAGCCAAGAGTATTGGGGACTAAACTATGGCTACACCTTC
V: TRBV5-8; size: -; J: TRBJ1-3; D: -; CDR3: CASSVPRGLGNTIYF; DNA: TGTGCCAGCAGCGTACCCAGGGGATTGGGAAACACCATATATTTT
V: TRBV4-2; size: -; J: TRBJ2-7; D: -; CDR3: CASSQVGGGGIVQYF; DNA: TGTGCCAGCAGCCAAGTAGGTGGCGGAGGGATTGTGCAGTACTTC
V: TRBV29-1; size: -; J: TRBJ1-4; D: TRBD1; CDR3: CSVAYGTGAEKLFF; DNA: TGCAGCGTTGCCTACGGGACAGGGGCTGAAAAACTGTTTTTT
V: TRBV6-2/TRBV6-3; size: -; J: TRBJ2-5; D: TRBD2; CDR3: CASSYLGLGYQETQYF; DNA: TGTGCCAGCAGTTACTTGGGACTAGGCTATCAAGAGACCCAGTACTTC
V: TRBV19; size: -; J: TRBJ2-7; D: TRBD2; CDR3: CASSIRGGRAYEQYF; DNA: TGTGCCAGTAGTATCAGGGGCGGGAGGGCCTACGAGCAGTACTTC
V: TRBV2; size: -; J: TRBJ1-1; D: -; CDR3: CASRAGGRVLFKNTEAFF; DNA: TGTGCCAGCAGAGCCGGTGGCAGGGTCCTTTTTAAGAACACTGAAGCTTTCTTT
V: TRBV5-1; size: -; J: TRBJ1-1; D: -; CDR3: CASSLGGRVNTEAFF; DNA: TGCGCCAGCAGCTTGGGGGGGCGGGTGAACACTGAAGCTTTCTTT
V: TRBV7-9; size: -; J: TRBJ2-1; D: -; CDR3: CASSQSDNEQFF; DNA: TGTGCCAGCAGCCAGTCAGACAATGAGCAGTTCTTC
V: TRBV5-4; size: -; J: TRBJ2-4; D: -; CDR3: CASSLGGILAKNIQYF; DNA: TGTGCCAGCAGCTTGGGGGGCATTTTAGCCAAAAACATTCAGTACTTC
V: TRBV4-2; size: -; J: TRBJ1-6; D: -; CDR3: CASSQLPNKESSYNSPLHF; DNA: TGTGCCAGCAGCCAACTCCCTAATAAGGAGAGCTCCTATAATTCACCCCTCCACTTT
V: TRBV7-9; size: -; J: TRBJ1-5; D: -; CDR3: CASSLEGITQPQHF; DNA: TGTGCCAGCAGCTTGGAGGGTATTACTCAGCCCCAGCATTTT
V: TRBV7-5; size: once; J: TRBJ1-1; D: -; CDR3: CVRSLGRAYTEAFF; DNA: TGTGTCAGAAGCTTAGGGCGGGCTTACACTGAAGCTTTCTTT
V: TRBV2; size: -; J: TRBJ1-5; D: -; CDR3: CASSGRGSNQPQHF; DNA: TGTGCCAGCAGTGGTAGGGGTAGCAATCAGCCCCAGCATTTT